The source of this T cell receptor beta chain is a study of human T cells and chemical hapten exposure. Study-wide findings and caveats: Large CDR3 similarity clusters arose significantly more often from expanded TCRs than from controls. PT1 expanded TCR counts and patch test score correlated positively. With regard to DPC sensitization, TCRs above 1 in 1000 frequency did not change.

In this sample, this clonotype turned up a few times. What it binds is not known. Each CDR3 protein gets one entry after TCRdb re-called the RACE reads with MiXCR. There are some 97,000 distinct CDR3 sequences in the sample; 25% to 30% occur only once, and 10% lies in the top ten. The CDR3 length is 15 residues. Trimming cost V 5 bases and J 4 bases; bases outside gene matches: 8. Time point defined: patch test 3, about 24 weeks after DPC sensitization. Specified treatment: therapeutic diphenylcyclopropenone sensitization with weekly scalp DPC. This clonotype originated in a man aged 40-49 years with alopecia areata. Some clones in this sample may be carry-over from other donors' samples. Source: whole blood, taken in connection with sensitization to the hapten diphenylcyclopropenone (DPC). V gene TRBV12-3 or TRBV12-4 combines with J gene TRBJ2-1; 7 nucleotides agree with TRBD2. The CDR3 spells CASSASSGSYNEQFF. Written as DNA, the CDR3 is TGTGCCAGCAGTGCTTCTAGCGGTAGTTACAATGAGCAGTTCTTC.